This TCR beta chain originates from a study of regulatory T cells in long-lasting Graves disease (dated by TCRdb to about 2021). With respect to the entire study: Antithyroid drugs had been taken for less than 3 months by newly diagnosed Graves' disease patients. Persistent Graves' disease patients were compared with newly diagnosed Graves' disease patients by peripheral blood TCR sequencing and RNA sequencing. The study was registered as a clinical trial and conducted in China. A total of roughly 33 samples underwent TCR sequencing: some 13 from persistent and about 20 from newly diagnosed Graves' disease patients.

What the authors observed across the whole study: Persistent Graves' disease patients showed lower TCR Shannon entropy and fewer highly expanded clones than newly diagnosed patients, suggesting clonal expansion. Persistent disease showed preferential use of TRBV28, TRBJ1-2 and TRBJ2-5, whereas newly diagnosed disease favored TRBV20-1 and TRBJ2-1. Peripheral blood alone was examined, since thyroid tissue, which constituted the primary lesion, could not be accessed. Sequencing and analysis were restricted to the TCR beta chain. The small sample size was acknowledged by the authors as a limitation that may reduce accuracy. A larger number of public clonotypes was shared among persistent patients (fewer than 3,000) than among newly diagnosed patients (over 850).

Libraries were built with multiplex PCR. Sequencing was carried out with an Illumina HiSeq 4000. iRepertoire HTBI primers and Arm-PCR amplification of CDR3 regions were used to construct TCR beta libraries. Before sequencing, the PCR products went through gel purification. The study's processing was this. A total of 62 TRBV and 14 TRBJ segments were identified across samples and were used for gene usage analysis of CDR3 amino acid clonotypes. COPE and FqMerger were used to merge filtered high-quality paired reads into contigs. Contigs were aligned with BLAST to IMGT TRBV, TRBD and TRBJ reference genes, and CDR3 was defined per IMGT. Highly expanded clones were defined as clonotypes with a frequency above 0.1%. Repertoire diversity was measured by Shannon entropy, and V-J evenness by the Gini coefficient. Clonotypes shared by more than one individual were considered public. TCRdb reworked the public reads: Q25 trimming with fastp, MiXCR clone assembly, productive beta chains retained. Rows are unified per CDR3 protein, each entry keeping the most common DNA and genes. These V and J calls originate from TCRdb's pipeline instead of the authors' own analysis. Recorded for this sample are roughly 400,000 distinct CDR3 sequences; about 16% of them occurred a single time. The ten largest clones represent about 23% of the sample.

This sample's time point label indicates: newly diagnosed GD, antithyroid drugs for less than 3 months. RNA was extracted from PBMCs in TRIzol for both TCR sequencing and RNA sequencing. The diagnosis of Graves' disease followed American Thyroid Association guidelines. Recruitment of patients was carried out at an endocrinology department in Xi'an, China. Each patient gave approximately 8.8 milliliters of peripheral blood, collected in an EDTA anticoagulant tube. Ficoll Paque Plus density gradient separation was used to isolate PBMCs, and no additional T cell sorting was done. RNA quality was checked with an Agilent 2100 Bioanalyzer and agarose gel, and concentration with a NanoDrop 2000. As concerns this clonotype: The clone's antigen remains unknown. Nothing much larger sits one base from this clone, and base qualities are not available.

V is shortened by 2 bases, J by 0 bases, and the region joining them spans 14 bases. From its cysteine to its phenylalanine, the CDR3 spans 16 amino acids. Only the CDR3 DNA is retained, 48 bases long and in frame from the first base. The germline V gene encodes CDR1 SGHRS and CDR2 YFSETQ. These data were also reused for a study on T cells in Graves' hyperthyroidism and ophthalmopathy. As the second publication notes: Graves' hyperthyroidism was defined as stable when no progression to ophthalmopathy occurred over 18 months of follow-up. The hyperthyroidism patients were between 18 and 65 years old and newly diagnosed, with a disease duration of less than 2 months. Any patient with an uncontrolled infection, another autoimmune disease, pregnancy or lactation was excluded. Diagnoses were established on the basis of clinical symptoms, serum thyroxine and TRAb, thyroid ultrasound, and orbital computed tomography. For the first round of RT-PCR on the TCR CDR3, the HTBI primer set was used together with the Qiagen OneStep RT-PCR kit. Blood samples also contained most of the expanded thyroid clonotypes (frequency above 0.001), which suggests that blood repertoires may reflect thyroid immune responses. A model built on a 13 V-J signature distinguished ophthalmopathy from stable hyperthyroidism, reaching over 85% sensitivity and 81.08% specificity in cross-validation and 80%/75% in testing. In validation, the model predicted progression to ophthalmopathy a median of roughly 6.5 months before onset, with roughly 70% sensitivity and nearly 75% specificity. A discovery cohort of about 100 patients, 43 with Graves' ophthalmopathy and roughly 59 with stable Graves' hyperthyroidism, was used to find distinguishing TCR V-J signatures. Prospective prediction of ophthalmopathy was tested in an independent validation cohort consisting of under 20 hyperthyroidism patients and some 17 patients who later progressed to ophthalmopathy. The roughly 91 discovery patients were randomly split 7:3 into training and test sets. Thyroid tissue and blood T-cell repertoires from six Graves' hyperthyroidism patients were also compared in the study. After blood sampling, hyperthyroidism patients were treated with methimazole at a starting dose of 30 mg daily, and ophthalmopathy patients were treated with high-dose intravenous methylprednisolone. Libraries were constructed in a second round of multiplex PCR, after which size selection and purification were performed. The libraries were sequenced on an Illumina HiSeq2000 using paired-end 100 bp reads. Raw data were processed with SOAPnuke, discarding reads with adapters, uncalled bases, mean Phred below 15, or no exact constant-primer or identifier match. COPE v1.2.5 was used to merge high-quality paired reads, and clonotypes were defined as unique nucleotide sequences. MiTCR v1.1 was used to align clonotypes to the IMGT TRBV, TRBD and TRBJ reference segments. Only V-J combinations with frequency above 0.0001, covering 99.2% of repertoires, were analysed. A TCS score was defined as the ratio of F50 (clonal expansion) to E x V (chaos), with BLOSUM62-based TCRdist applied between CDR3 peptides within each V-J. Welch's t-statistics and random forest reduced roughly 540 V-J features to roughly 13, which were used in a naive Bayes classifier (R e1071). No statistical method was used to fix the sample size in advance, and group allocation was not hidden from the investigators. TCR Vbeta CDR3 sequencing of 130 to 150 peripheral blood samples (43 ophthalmopathy, 75 hyperthyroidism and around 17 progressor patients) is reported in the paper.

The sequence was obtained from a young woman with Graves disease. Donor details come from another sample of the same person, matched by shared clones. The V gene is TRBV5-1 and the J gene is TRBJ1-1; TRBD1 is possibly the D segment (5 matching bases). The sequencing here drew on peripheral blood mononuclear cells (PBMCs), taken at new diagnosis, from a patient treated with antithyroid drugs. The CDR3 sequence is CASSLGSGTMNTEAFF. The base sequence is TGCGCCAGCAGCTTAGGTTCAGGGACTATGAACACTGAAGCTTTCTTT.